These 8 T cell receptor beta chains were sequenced from one sample in a study of Ad26.COV2.S vaccination and SARS-CoV-2 variants. This table comes from immunoSEQ multiplex PCR, and its TCRdb copy is limited to in-frame clones, with some not included. This table has about 410,000 clones, 89% appearing once. The treatment is: around 19 received Ad26.COV2.S at low or high dose, single or two shots; five or six received placebo; per-sample allocation not given. Collection of samples fell on day 63 after the first vaccine or placebo injection. This material consisted of peripheral blood, taken in a trial of Ad26.COV2.S vaccine versus placebo. The receptors were gathered from a person aged 18-65 years who received the Ad26.COV2.S COVID-19 vaccine or a placebo.

The chain employs TRBV5-5 and TRBJ1-4; D remains ambiguous. This CDR3 is 14 amino acids long. With 7 bases removed from V and 0 bases from J, the gap between germline ends came to 10 bases. CDR1 is SGHKS, CDR2 YYEKEE, per germline (reference sequence). CDR3 in amino acids: CASSKAATNEKLFF. DNA for the CDR3: TGTGCCAGCTCGAAAGCCGCAACTAATGAAAAACTGTTTTTT.

The rearrangement uses TRBV28 and TRBJ2-2, with no clear D. V was shortened by 0 bases and J by 2 bases, with 7 bases between the two germline ends. The CDR3 sequence is 15 residues long. Germline loops: CDR1 MDHEN, CDR2 SYDVKM. Here the CDR3 DNA reads TGTGCCAGCAGTTTATGGGCAGAAAACACCGGGGAGCTGTTTTTT. Translated: CASSLWAENTGELFF. Drawing the rest from reference TRBV28 and TRBJ2-2, the complete variable domain is DVKVTQSSRYLVKRTGEKVFLECVQDMDHENMFWYRQDPGLGLRLIYFSYDVKMKEKGDIPEGYSVSREKKERFSLILESASTNQTSMYLCASSLWAENTGELFFGEGSRLTVL.

This clone appeared a single time. The gene calls are TRBV6-6 and TRBJ2-1, with TRBD1 matching 10 bases. Trimming removed 5 bases from V and 9 bases from J; junction bases left unmatched: 19. Germline V lookup: CDR1 MNHNY, CDR2 SVGAGI (reference sequence). CDR3 size: 18 residues. Here the CDR3 reads CASSPLPPGQGSISEQFF. The DNA for the CDR3 is TGTGCCAGCAGTCCCCTACCCCCGGGACAGGGGAGTATCAGTGAGCAGTTCTTC.

J is TRBJ1-5 and V is TRBV9; D may be TRBD1 (5 bases). Germline V lookup: CDR1 SGDLS, CDR2 YYNGEE. This CDR3 contains 15 residues. V was pared by 3 bases and J by 0 bases, with 10 bases between. CDR3: CASSEGLNSNQPQHF. In DNA form, the CDR3 reads TGTGCCAGCAGCGAGGGACTTAATAGCAATCAGCCCCAGCATTTT.

In its sample, this clone was seen many times. The chain employs TRBV28 and TRBJ2-1; D gene ambiguous. This CDR3 has 14 residues. V lost 5 bases and J lost 4, with 12 bases in between. The germline V gene encodes CDR1 MDHEN and CDR2 SYDVKM. The CDR3: CASSKGEEYNEQFF. For the CDR3, the DNA is TGTGCCAGCAGTAAAGGAGAGGAATACAATGAGCAGTTCTTC. The complete variable domain, with remaining parts taken from reference TRBV28 and TRBJ2-1, reads DVKVTQSSRYLVKRTGEKVFLECVQDMDHENMFWYRQDPGLGLRLIYFSYDVKMKEKGDIPEGYSVSREKKERFSLILESASTNQTSMYLCASSKGEEYNEQFFGPGTRLTVL.

This clone was observed a single time. This sequence joins TRBV11-2 and TRBJ1-3, with 8 positions matching TRBD1. V shed 5 bases and J 2 bases; nucleotides not matched to a gene: 11. Germline assignment: CDR1 SGHAT and CDR2 FQNNGV. The CDR3 spans 17 residues. CDR3 sequence reads: CASSQDRVKAAGNTIYF. The DNA for the CDR3 is TGTGCCAGCAGCCAGGACAGGGTGAAGGCTGCTGGAAACACCATATATTTT. The variable domain in full, completed from reference TRBV11-2 and TRBJ1-3, reads EAGVAQSPRYKIIEKRQSVAFWCNPISGHATLYWYQQILGQGPKLLIQFQNNGVVDDSQLPKDRFSAERLKGVDSTLKIQPAKLEDSAVYLCASSQDRVKAAGNTIYFGEGSWLTVV.

This sequence joins TRBV6-2 or TRBV6-3 and TRBJ2-2, with no clear D. The V end was cut by 1 base, the J end by 8 bases, with 5 bases between. CDR1 and CDR2 from the germline V gene are MNHEY and SVGEGT. This CDR3 is 12 amino acids long. The DNA of the CDR3 is TGTGCCAGCAGTTACTTGGGTGGGGAGCTGTTTTTT. It codes for CASSYLGGELFF.

This clone was detected a few times. This sequence joins TRBV30 and TRBJ2-3; D ambiguous. Per germline, CDR1 GTSNPN and CDR2 SVGIG (reference sequence). The length of the CDR3 is 11 residues. Trimming stripped 4 bases from V and 0 bases from J, with 2 bases between. The CDR3 loop reads CAWTSTDTQYF. The CDR3 nucleotides read TGTGCCTGGACTAGCACAGATACGCAGTATTTT. Complete variable domain (other parts from reference TRBV30 and TRBJ2-3): SQTIHQWPATLVQPVGSPLSLECTVEGTSNPNLYWYRQAAGRGLQLLFYSVGIGQISSEVPQNLSASRPQDRQFILSSKKLLLSDSGFYLCAWTSTDTQYFGPGTRLTVL.